Sequencing of this T cell receptor (beta chain) was carried out in a study of Ad26.COV2.S vaccination and SARS-CoV-2 variants. The overall study: A COV1001 Ad26.COV2.S trial-arm participant provided the sample. Each vaccinee took Ad26.COV2.S intramuscularly, once or twice 56 days apart.

The protocol was immunoSEQ multiplex PCR, while the TCRdb copy is restricted to in-frame clones and leaves out a portion. The sample shows approximately 340,000 clones, about 85% of them seen only once. The CDR3 contains 15 residues. V gave up 6 bases and J gave up 9 bases, with 18 bases separating them. CDR1 and CDR2 (germline): MNHEY, SVGAGI. General study points: Comparability of non-spike TCR breadth was observed across vaccine and placebo recipients.

Treatment noted: about 20 received Ad26.COV2.S at low or high dose, single or two shots; about 5 received placebo; per-sample allocation not given. Sampling took place 63 days after the first vaccine or placebo injection. Boston supplied an adult donor aged 18-55 years. A note on this clone: Its target is unknown.

This sequence joins TRBV6-5 and TRBJ1-6, with D perhaps TRBD1 (6 bases). Sequenced here: peripheral blood, sampled in a trial of Ad26.COV2.S vaccine versus placebo. This clonotype originated in a person between 18 and 59 years old who received the Ad26.COV2.S COVID-19 vaccine or a placebo. The chain's CDR3 is CASSPYPGGASPLHF. CDR3 DNA sequence: TGTGCCAGCAGCCCATACCCGGGGGGCGCTTCACCCCTCCACTTT.